This record covers a single T cell receptor beta chain. The antigen remains unidentified. Amplification used 60 Vbeta primers and 13 Jbeta primers. Produced via immunoSEQ multiplex PCR; TCRdb's table is partial and in-frame only. This table holds 150,000 or so clones, about three fifths found once. V was pared by 5 bases and J by 2 bases, with 6 bases of the junction left unmatched. The germline CDR1 and CDR2 sequences are SEHNR and FQNEAQ (reference sequence). This CDR3 contains 15 residues. This record belongs to a study of cytomegalovirus exposure and HLA in healthy donors. Points from the study as a whole: Reportedly, HLA-A and HLA-B alleles of most subjects were accurately predicted from TCR beta.

The chain links TRBV7-9 to TRBJ2-1; TRBD1 matches 7 bases. Sequencing was done on a sample of PBMCs. This receptor was taken from a woman under 40 in good health and CMV-seropositive. This chain's CDR3 is CASSNRDSTYNEQFF. The CDR3 region has the DNA TGTGCCAGCAGCAACCGGGACAGCACCTACAATGAGCAGTTCTTC.